Listed here are 5 T cell receptor beta chains from one sample, sequenced in a study of cytomegalovirus exposure and HLA in healthy donors. A multiplex PCR was run with 60 Vbeta primers and 13 Jbeta primers. Sequencing used immunoSEQ multiplex PCR; TCRdb keeps in-frame clones, though not all of them. Its clone listing holds under 120,000 clones. Sequencing was done on a sample of PBMCs. These receptor sequences come from a man aged 50-59 years in good health and CMV-seronegative.

The chain has TRBV9 and TRBJ2-6; 8 bases line up with TRBD1. After removal of 0 bases from V and 2 bases from J, the junction contained 4 bases not matched to a gene. CDR3 size: 17 residues. CDR1 is SGDLS, CDR2 YYNGEE, per germline. Written as DNA, the CDR3 is TGTGCCAGCAGCGTAGCAGGACAGGGCCCTGGGGCCAACGTCCTGACTTTC. Its translation is CASSVAGQGPGANVLTF.

Details on this clone: The same CDR3 arises from other DNA sequences in this sample as well. The rearrangement uses TRBV27 and TRBJ1-2, with D maybe TRBD1 (6 bases). Deletions cut 6 bases from V and 6 bases from J, with 14 bases between. The CDR3 totals 13 residues. Germline V CDR1 and CDR2: MNHEY, SMNVEV (reference sequence). CDR3 region: CASRPTGLNGYTF. The DNA of the CDR3 is TGTGCCAGCAGGCCCACAGGGTTAAATGGCTACACCTTC.

The rearrangement joins TRBV5-1 to TRBJ2-7; 8 bases fit TRBD1. The CDR3 consists of 15 residues. Germline-derived CDR1 and CDR2 are SGHRS and YFSETQ. J gave up 1 base and V 4 bases, and 7 bases lay outside the gene matches. The CDR3: CASSPNQGASYEQYF. CDR3 coding DNA: TGCGCCAGCAGCCCGAATCAGGGGGCGTCCTACGAGCAGTACTTC.

V and J are TRBV4-3 and TRBJ1-1; 8 nucleotides align to TRBD1. This CDR3 comprises 14 residues. CDR1 LGHNA and CDR2 YSLEER come from the germline V gene. V trimming: 1 base; J trimming: 4 bases; junction bases outside the gene matches: 2. CDR3 DNA: TGCGCCAGCAGCCAAGGGACAGGGACCACTGAAGCTTTCTTT. Encoded protein: CASSQGTGTTEAFF.

The chain uses TRBV9 and TRBJ2-3, with TRBD2 as a possible D gene (6 bases). This CDR3 has 15 amino acids. V lost 0 bases, J lost 1 base, and 9 bases lay in between. CDR1 is SGDLS and CDR2 is YYNGEE in the germline V gene. CDR3 sequence (DNA): TGTGCCAGCAGCGTAGCGGAGGGAGGCACAGATACGCAGTATTTT. This sequence encodes CASSVAEGGTDTQYF.